Each of the 19 T cell receptor beta chains below was sequenced from the same sample in a study of blood T cell repertoires in COVID-19. Produced via immunoSEQ multiplex PCR; TCRdb's table is partial and in-frame only. Of 200,000 to 300,000 clones detected, 70% to 90% appear once; the ten largest clones hold 3% to 3.5%. Sequences were obtained from peripheral blood. The receptors stem from a man between 18 and 35 years old with active or convalescent COVID-19.

This sequence joins TRBV7-9 and TRBJ2-2, with D possibly TRBD2 on 6 matching bases. In germline, CDR1 is SEHNR, CDR2 FQNEAQ (reference sequence). Trimming removed 6 bases from V and 2 bases from J, with 13 bases in between. The CDR3 runs to 15 residues. This CDR3 reads CASSLSGSNTGELFF. The CDR3 DNA reads TGTGCCAGCAGTCTTAGCGGTTCTAACACCGGGGAGCTGTTTTTT.

CDR3: CASSQGPRDSGNTIYF. The CDR3 region has the DNA TGCGCCAGCAGCCAAGGTCCGCGGGACTCTGGAAACACCATATATTTT. This rearrangement joins TRBV4-3 to TRBJ1-3, with D unresolved. CDR1 is LGHNA and CDR2 is YSLEER in the germline V gene. The CDR3 has 16 residues. The ends were cut back, 1 base at V and 0 bases at J, with 10 bases in the middle.

The chain joins TRBV6-5 to TRBJ2-2, with TRBD2 as a possible D gene (6 bases). The CDR3 is 14 amino acids. V lost 0 bases to trimming and J lost 6 bases, with 8 bases between them. Germline V lookup: CDR1 MNHEY, CDR2 SVGAGI. The CDR3 DNA reads as TGTGCCAGCAGTTACTCGACGGGGGCCGGGGAGCTGTTTTTT. This gives the protein CASSYSTGAGELFF.

This chain joins TRBV7-6 and TRBJ2-3; maybe TRBD2 (5 bases). Trimming shortened V by 0 bases and J by 1 base, and 17 bases separated the two germline ends. Germline V gives CDR1 SGHVS, CDR2 FNYEAQ. This CDR3 is 18 amino acids long. For the CDR3, the DNA is TGTGCCAGCAGCTTAGCCTTGGCGGGTTCATCAGGCACAGATACGCAGTATTTT. Translation: CASSLALAGSSGTDTQYF.

CDR3: CASSRYRAGSQETQYF. In DNA form, the CDR3 reads TGTGCCAGCAGCCGCTATCGGGCGGGCAGCCAAGAGACCCAGTACTTC. The chain carries TRBV3-1 (or the pseudogene TRBV3-2) and TRBJ2-5, with a possible D match to TRBD2 (5 bases). V was clipped by 4 bases and J by 1 base, with 16 bases between them. The CDR3 is 16 residues long. Germline V CDR1 and CDR2: LGHDT, YNNKEL (reference sequence).

This chain uses TRBV18 with TRBJ2-7; 10 bases agree with TRBD1. The V gene end was trimmed by 3 bases and the J gene end by 0 bases; junction bases not matched to a gene: 2. CDR3 length: 15 residues. Germline CDR1 KGHSH, CDR2 LQKENI. CDR3 in amino acids: CASSPGQGSSYEQYF. The DNA for the CDR3 is TGTGCCAGCTCACCGGGACAGGGGAGCTCCTACGAGCAGTACTTC.

The chain joins TRBV6-5 to TRBJ1-4; D perhaps matches TRBD1 (5 bases). Trimming removed 6 bases from V and 11 bases from J, with 16 bases in between. In germline, CDR1 is MNHEY, CDR2 SVGAGI. This CDR3 comprises 13 residues. The CDR3 loop is CASSRTSDRKLFF. The CDR3 DNA follows: TGTGCCAGCAGCCGGACATCCGATAGGAAACTGTTTTTT.

In nucleotides, the CDR3 is TGTGCCAGCAGCCCTGGGACATCCTCCTACGAGCAGTACTTC. Protein: CASSPGTSSYEQYF. This sequence joins TRBV9 and TRBJ2-7; D might be TRBD1 (6 bases). Germline values: CDR1 SGDLS, CDR2 YYNGEE. V was cut by 4 bases and J by 0 bases, with 11 bases left in between. This CDR3 comprises 14 residues.

The chain links TRBV10-3 to TRBJ2-2, with a tentative D call TRBD1 (5 bases). Trimming stripped 3 bases from V and 4 bases from J, with 12 bases between. The CDR3 runs 15 residues. Per germline, CDR1 ENHRY and CDR2 SYGVKD. CDR3 DNA sequence: TGTGCCATCAGTGACCCGCAGGGAAGCACCGGGGAGCTGTTTTTT. Translated, it gives CAISDPQGSTGELFF.

The chain uses TRBV7-3 and TRBJ1-6, with TRBD1 matching over 8 bases. Trimming cost V 4 bases and J 7 bases; bases outside gene matches: 0. Germline CDR1 and CDR2: SGHTA and FQGTGA. The CDR3 consists of 13 residues. The CDR3 DNA reads TGTGCCAGCAGCTGGGACAGGAATTCACCCCTCCACTTT. Protein: CASSWDRNSPLHF.

The rearrangement links TRBV18 to TRBJ1-4, with a tentative D call TRBD1 (6 bases). Trimming removed 6 bases at V and 6 bases at J, with 20 bases between. Per germline, CDR1 KGHSH and CDR2 LQKENI. The CDR3 contains 16 residues. CDR3 bases: TGTGCCAGCTCGACCGGCCTACAGGGTAGAGATGAAAAACTGTTTTTT. Encoded protein: CASSTGLQGRDEKLFF.

As regards this clone: This sample includes further DNA sequences coding for the same CDR3. The chain joins TRBV7-9 to TRBJ1-6; 9 bases are a match to TRBD1. The CDR3 length is 14 residues. CDR1 SEHNR and CDR2 FQNEAQ come from the germline V gene (reference sequence). V dropped 5 bases and J dropped 7; count of bases not matched to a gene: 3. In DNA, the CDR3 is TGTGCCAGCAGCCTGGGGACAGGGAATTCACCCCTCCACTTT. It encodes CASSLGTGNSPLHF.

J is TRBJ1-3 and V is TRBV9; TRBD1 matches 9 bases. There are 17 residues in the CDR3. Losses at the gene ends were 0 bases for V and 3 bases for J; bases not matched to a gene: 7. Germline CDR1 and CDR2: SGDLS and YYNGEE. The CDR3 nucleotides are TGTGCCAGCAGCGTAGGTACAGGGGGCCGGTATGGAAACACCATATATTTT. Protein product: CASSVGTGGRYGNTIYF.

This clone has only one observation. CDR3: CASSLAQTYEQYF. The CDR3, as DNA: TGTGCCAGCAGTTTAGCCCAGACTTACGAGCAGTACTTC. The rearrangement links TRBV12-3 or TRBV12-4 to TRBJ2-7; no firm D call. V lost 0 bases and J lost 4, with 7 bases in between. The CDR3 is 13 residues long.

The rearrangement links TRBV6-5 to TRBJ1-1, with D tentatively TRBD1 (5 bases). Germline assignment: CDR1 MNHEY and CDR2 SVGAGI. The germline V and J ends were trimmed by 6 bases and 2 bases, with 10 bases remaining between them. The CDR3 covers 13 residues. The CDR3 is CASSLDRNTEAFF. As DNA, the CDR3 is TGTGCCAGCAGCTTAGACAGAAACACTGAAGCTTTCTTT.

The chain links TRBV5-1 to TRBJ2-7, with 10 nucleotides matching TRBD1. Germline V CDR1 and CDR2: SGHRS, YFSETQ. The CDR3 runs to 14 residues. V was clipped by 6 bases and J by 4 bases; unmatched bases: 7. The CDR3 is CASNPGQGSYEQYF. CDR3 bases: TGCGCCAGCAATCCGGGACAGGGGAGTTACGAGCAGTACTTC.

The chain links TRBV4-3 to TRBJ1-5; tentative D call: TRBD1 (5 bases). The CDR3 length is 15 residues. Germline CDR1 reads LGHNA; CDR2 reads YSLEER. With 4 bases removed from V and 4 bases from J, the gap between germline ends came to 14 bases. The CDR3 nucleotides are TGCGCCAGCAGCCCCGGGGGAGGGACTAATCAGCCCCAGCATTTT. Translating gives CASSPGGGTNQPQHF.

The CDR3 DNA reads TGTGCCAGCACCCCACCAGCGGGGGGTGGCACAGATACGCAGTATTTT. Protein product: CASTPPAGGGTDTQYF. The chain has TRBV7-2 and TRBJ2-3, with 9 positions matching TRBD2. The ends lost 7 bases at V and 1 base at J; junction bases unmatched: 9. The germline V gene encodes CDR1 SGHTA and CDR2 FQGNSA. The CDR3 spans 16 residues. The full variable domain, rest sourced from reference TRBV7-2 and TRBJ2-3, is GAGVSQSPSNKVTEKGKDVELRCDPISGHTALYWYRQSLGQGLEFLIYFQGNSAPDKSGLPSDRFSAERTGGSVSTLTIQRTQQEDSAVYLCASTPPAGGGTDTQYFGPGTRLTVL.

The V call is TRBV4-1, the J call TRBJ2-6, with D possibly matching TRBD2 (6 bases). Germline CDR1 reads MGHRA; CDR2 reads YSYEKL. The CDR3 sequence is 16 residues long. V lost 0 bases and J 3 bases, leaving 9 bases between the germline ends. The CDR3 bases are TGCGCCAGCAGCCAAGAGGAGGGAAGTGGGGCCAACGTCCTGACTTTC. Translating gives CASSQEEGSGANVLTF.